This T cell receptor (beta chain) appears in the sequencing data of a study of early T cells in non-severe SARS-CoV-2 infection. CDR1 and CDR2 (germline): MNHEY, SVGEGT. V lost 5 bases to trimming and J lost 6 bases; unmatched junction nucleotides: 6. There are 13 residues in the CDR3. This clonotype was detected only a few times. TCRdb analysed the 5' RACE reads with MiXCR anew, one entry per CDR3 protein. The sample yields more than 65,000 distinct CDR3 sequences, approximately 14% seen once. The receptor comes from an adult who was a healthcare worker with PCR-confirmed SARS-CoV-2 infection or an uninfected control (not recorded which). The chain links TRBV6-2 or TRBV6-3 to TRBJ1-2, with 7 nucleotides matching TRBD1. Sample: whole blood. CDR3 nucleotides: TGTGCCAGCAGTCACAGGGGCGCAGATGGCTACACCTTC. Its protein is CASSHRGADGYTF.